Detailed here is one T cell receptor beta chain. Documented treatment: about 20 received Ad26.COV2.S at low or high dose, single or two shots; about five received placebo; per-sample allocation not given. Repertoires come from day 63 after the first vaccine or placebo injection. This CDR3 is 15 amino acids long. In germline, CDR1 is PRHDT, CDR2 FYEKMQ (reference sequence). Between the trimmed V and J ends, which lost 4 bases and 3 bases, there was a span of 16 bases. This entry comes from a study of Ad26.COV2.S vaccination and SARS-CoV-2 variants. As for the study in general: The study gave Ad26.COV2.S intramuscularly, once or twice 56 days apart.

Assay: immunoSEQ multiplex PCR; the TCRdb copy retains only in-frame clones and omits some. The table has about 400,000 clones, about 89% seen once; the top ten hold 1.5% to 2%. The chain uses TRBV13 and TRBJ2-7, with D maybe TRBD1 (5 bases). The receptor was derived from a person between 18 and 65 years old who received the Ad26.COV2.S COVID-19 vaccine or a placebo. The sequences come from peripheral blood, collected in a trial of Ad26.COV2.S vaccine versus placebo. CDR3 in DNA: TGTGCCAGCAGCTCTCCTGGTAAAGGGGACTACGAGCAGTACTTC. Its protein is CASSSPGKGDYEQYF.